The 11 T cell receptor beta chains below all came from one sample that was sequenced in a study of cytomegalovirus exposure and HLA in healthy donors. Primers for the PCR totalled 60 Vbeta and 13 Jbeta. This table comes from immunoSEQ multiplex PCR, and its TCRdb copy is limited to in-frame clones, with some not included. The sample lists approximately 150,000 clones, roughly 80% occurring once. The sequencing sample was made of PBMCs. All receptors derive from a woman younger than 35 in good health and CMV-seropositive.

This sequence joins TRBV16 and TRBJ1-5, with D possibly TRBD1 on 5 matching bases. Germline V gene lookup returns CDR1 KGHSY and CDR2 FQNENV. This CDR3 spans 17 amino acids. V lost 6 bases and J lost 2, with 20 bases in between. CDR3 bases: TGTGCCAGCAGACGAGCCCGCCAGGTCAGGGGCAATCAGCCCCAGCATTTT. Translating it yields CASRRARQVRGNQPQHF.

The chain is built from TRBV5-1 and TRBJ2-3; no reliable D call. The CDR3 contains 15 residues. Trimming left V 0 bases short and J 0 bases short, with 8 bases between. Germline CDR1 SGHRS, CDR2 YFSETQ. CDR3 residues: CASSLDNPSTDTQYF. In DNA form, the CDR3 reads TGCGCCAGCAGCTTGGACAACCCTAGCACAGATACGCAGTATTTT.

The genes are TRBV18 and TRBJ1-4, with TRBD1 matching 10 bases. V dropped 3 bases and J dropped 2; count of bases not matched to a gene: 3. The CDR3 extends over 16 amino acids. Germline lookup yields CDR1 KGHSH and CDR2 LQKENI. The CDR3 DNA reads as TGTGCCAGCTCACCTAGACAGGGGGCGACTAATGAAAAACTGTTTTTT. Protein product: CASSPRQGATNEKLFF.

The CDR3 region has the DNA TGTGCCACCAGTCCGCCACCTAGGGCGGGGAGCTACGAGCAGTACTTC. Protein: CATSPPPRAGSYEQYF. This chain uses TRBV15 with TRBJ2-7, with D maybe TRBD2 (6 bases). Per germline, CDR1 LNHNV and CDR2 YYDKDF (reference sequence). This CDR3 has 16 residues. Deletions cut 6 bases from V and 3 bases from J, with 21 bases between.

The chain employs TRBV4-1 and TRBJ2-7; TRBD1 aligns across 10 bases. The V gene end was trimmed by 0 bases and the J gene end by 5 bases; junction bases not matched to a gene: 7. The germline V gene encodes CDR1 MGHRA and CDR2 YSYEKL. The CDR3 is 16 residues long. The CDR3 is CASSQDPGTGAHEQYF. For the CDR3, the DNA is TGCGCCAGCAGCCAAGATCCTGGGACAGGGGCCCACGAGCAGTACTTC.

The chain couples TRBV6-5 to TRBJ1-5; no firm D call. Germline values: CDR1 MNHEY, CDR2 SVGAGI. The V end was cut by 6 bases, the J end by 2 bases, with 8 bases between. CDR3 length: 13 residues. CDR3 DNA: TGTGCCAGCAGCCGTAGTGGCAATCAGCCCCAGCATTTT. This translates into CASSRSGNQPQHF.

This chain connects TRBV7-8 to TRBJ2-3, with D perhaps TRBD2 (6 bases). The CDR3 is made up of 16 amino acids. Germline lookup yields CDR1 SGHVS and CDR2 FQNEAQ. The V end was cut by 5 bases, the J end by 0 bases, with 15 bases between. Here the CDR3 DNA reads TGTGCCAGCAGCCACCTGCGGGGATCTAGCACAGATACGCAGTATTTT. Amino acid sequence: CASSHLRGSSTDTQYF. Drawing the rest from reference TRBV7-8 and TRBJ2-3, the complete variable domain is GAGVSQSPRYKVAKRGQDVALRCDPISGHVSLFWYQQALGQGPEFLTYFQNEAQLDKSGLPSDRFFAERPEGSVSTLKIQRTQQEDSAVYLCASSHLRGSSTDTQYFGPGTRLTVL.

The table lists this clone with a few counts. This chain connects TRBV28 to TRBJ1-2, with D possibly TRBD1 on 5 matching bases. CDR1 MDHEN and CDR2 SYDVKM come from the germline V gene. V dropped 2 bases and J dropped 2 bases, with 15 bases sitting between them. The CDR3 has 16 residues. For the CDR3, the DNA is TGTGCCAGCAGTTTAACCCTCGGGGGATCAAACTATGGCTACACCTTC. As protein: CASSLTLGGSNYGYTF.

The chain uses TRBV7-9 and TRBJ1-3; D not resolved. The CDR3 spans 16 residues. Trimming took 1 base from V and 0 from J, leaving 10 bases between them. Germline assignment: CDR1 SEHNR and CDR2 FQNEAQ (reference sequence). CDR3 protein: CASSLVPDFSGNTIYF. The CDR3 DNA reads TGTGCCAGCAGCTTAGTTCCGGACTTCTCTGGAAACACCATATATTTT.

The chain has TRBV13 and TRBJ2-7; TRBD1 matches at 7 bases. Trimming at V came to 5 bases and at J to 3 bases, leaving 7 bases not matched to a gene. There are 14 residues in the CDR3. Germline V CDR1 and CDR2: PRHDT, FYEKMQ (reference sequence). CDR3 sequence reads: CASSLRQGHYEQYF. The CDR3 DNA reads as TGTGCCAGCAGCCTAAGACAGGGACACTACGAGCAGTACTTC.

The genes are TRBV30 and TRBJ1-2; 8 bases are shared with TRBD1. The CDR3 loop spans 15 amino acids. Germline-derived CDR1 and CDR2 are GTSNPN and SVGIG (reference sequence). The J segment lost 7 bases and the V segment lost 3 bases, leaving 13 bases of the junction unmatched. This CDR3 reads CAWSDPPGQGCGYTF. The CDR3 DNA sequence: TGTGCCTGGAGCGACCCTCCAGGACAGGGATGTGGCTACACCTTC.